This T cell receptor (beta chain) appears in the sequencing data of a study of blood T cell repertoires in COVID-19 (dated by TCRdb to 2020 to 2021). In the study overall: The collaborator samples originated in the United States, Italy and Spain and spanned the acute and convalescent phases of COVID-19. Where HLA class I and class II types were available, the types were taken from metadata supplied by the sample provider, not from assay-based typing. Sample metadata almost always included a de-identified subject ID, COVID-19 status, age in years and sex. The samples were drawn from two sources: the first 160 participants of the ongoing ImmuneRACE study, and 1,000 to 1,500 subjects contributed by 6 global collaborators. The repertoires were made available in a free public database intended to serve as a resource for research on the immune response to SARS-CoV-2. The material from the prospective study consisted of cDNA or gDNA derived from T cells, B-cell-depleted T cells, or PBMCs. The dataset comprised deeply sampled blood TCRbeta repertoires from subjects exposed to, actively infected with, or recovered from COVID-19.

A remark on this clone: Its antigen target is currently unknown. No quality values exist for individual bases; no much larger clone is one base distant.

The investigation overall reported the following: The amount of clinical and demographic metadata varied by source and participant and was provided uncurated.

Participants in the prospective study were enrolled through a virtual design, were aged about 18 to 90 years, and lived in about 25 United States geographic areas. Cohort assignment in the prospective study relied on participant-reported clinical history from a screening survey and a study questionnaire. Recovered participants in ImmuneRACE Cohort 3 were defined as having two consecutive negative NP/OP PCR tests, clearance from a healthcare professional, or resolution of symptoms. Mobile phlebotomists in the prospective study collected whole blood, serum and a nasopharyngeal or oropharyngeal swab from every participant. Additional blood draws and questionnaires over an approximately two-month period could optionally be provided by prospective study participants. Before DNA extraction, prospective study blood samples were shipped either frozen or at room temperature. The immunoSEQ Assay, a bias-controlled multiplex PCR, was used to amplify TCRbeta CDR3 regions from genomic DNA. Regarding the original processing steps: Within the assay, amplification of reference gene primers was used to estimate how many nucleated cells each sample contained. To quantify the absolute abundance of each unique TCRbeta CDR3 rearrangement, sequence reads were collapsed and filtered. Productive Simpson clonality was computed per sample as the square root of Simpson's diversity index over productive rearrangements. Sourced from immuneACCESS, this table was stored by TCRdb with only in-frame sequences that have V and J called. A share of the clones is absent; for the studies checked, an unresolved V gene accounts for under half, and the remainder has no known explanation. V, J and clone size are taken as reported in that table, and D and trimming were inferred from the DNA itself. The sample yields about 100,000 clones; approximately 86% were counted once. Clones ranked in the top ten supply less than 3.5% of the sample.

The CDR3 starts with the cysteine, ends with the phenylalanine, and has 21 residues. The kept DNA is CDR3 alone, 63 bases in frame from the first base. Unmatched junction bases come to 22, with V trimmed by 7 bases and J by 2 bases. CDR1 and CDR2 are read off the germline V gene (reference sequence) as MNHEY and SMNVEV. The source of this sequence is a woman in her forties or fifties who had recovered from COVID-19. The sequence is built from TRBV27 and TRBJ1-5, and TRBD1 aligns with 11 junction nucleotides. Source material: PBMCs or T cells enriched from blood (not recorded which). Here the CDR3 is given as CASKRYEPGTGGRRGNQPQHF. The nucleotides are TGTGCCAGCAAGCGATATGAGCCGGGGACAGGGGGTAGGAGGGGCAATCAGCCCCAGCATTTT.